Following are 15 T cell receptor beta chains from one sample sequenced in a study of CD8 T cells in ankylosing spondylitis. General study points: It appeared that ankylosing spondylitis blood was characterized by a TCR beta motif of several highly homologous variants.

No antigen is known for these receptors. Each CDR3 protein is one row after TCRdb ran MiXCR on the 5' RACE reads. The sample shows fewer than 550,000 distinct CDR3 sequences, under 5.5% of them seen only once. Sequences were obtained from blood, either unsorted or a sorted T cell fraction (not recorded which). Receptors were obtained from a male donor with ankylosing spondylitis.

This clonotype was observed many times. V is TRBV5-1 and J is TRBJ2-5; no clear D gene. The CDR3 sequence is 14 residues long. In germline, CDR1 is SGHRS, CDR2 YFSETQ. V lost 0 bases to trimming and J lost 6 bases, with 12 bases between them. This CDR3 is CASSLVTQSQTQYF. In DNA form, the CDR3 reads TGCGCCAGCAGCTTGGTTACCCAGTCTCAGACCCAGTACTTC.

In this sample, this clonotype turned up a few times. The rearrangement joins TRBV7-2 to TRBJ2-7, with TRBD1 identical over 8 bases. The CDR3 contains 15 residues. CDR1 and CDR2 (germline): SGHTA, FQGNSA. With 3 bases clipped from V and 3 bases from J, the junction kept 7 bases outside the gene matches. The CDR3 bases are TGTGCCAGCAGCTTTTACAGGGGGGTCGGCTACGAGCAGTACTTC. This gives the protein CASSFYRGVGYEQYF.

A few counts support this clonotype. The rearrangement links TRBV4-3 to TRBJ1-4, with 10 bases identical to TRBD1. Germline V gene lookup returns CDR1 LGHNA and CDR2 YSLEER. Trimming removed 1 base from V and 6 bases from J; junction bases left unmatched: 2. CDR3 size: 15 residues. The chain's CDR3 is CASSQVGQGDEKLFF. In DNA, the CDR3 is TGCGCCAGCAGCCAAGTTGGACAGGGGGATGAAAAACTGTTTTTT.

This clonotype was counted ten times or more. The chain is built from TRBV5-1 and TRBJ2-3; the D gene could be TRBD1 or TRBD2 (5 bases each). From germline, CDR1 is SGHRS and CDR2 YFSETQ. This CDR3 contains 17 residues. V lost 4 bases to trimming and J lost 2 bases, with 20 bases between them. The CDR3 nucleotides are TGCGCCAGCAGCCTCCCACGGGGCGAGGGGAACACAGATACGCAGTATTTT. Translation: CASSLPRGEGNTDTQYF.

This clonotype was found many times. The chain is built from TRBV12-3 or TRBV12-4 and TRBJ2-2; D is possibly TRBD1 (7 bases). Trimming left V 6 bases short and J 5 bases short, with 19 bases between. There are 16 residues in the CDR3. The CDR3, as DNA: TGTGCCAGCAGACTGGGGGGACAGCCCACAACCGGGGAGCTGTTTTTT. It translates to CASRLGGQPTTGELFF.

This clonotype was seen many times. The chain employs TRBV29-1 and TRBJ1-2; weak D call: TRBD1 (5 bases). The germline gives CDR1 SQVTM, CDR2 ANQGSEA. The V gene lost 4 bases and the J gene lost 3 bases, with 9 bases spanning the gap. There are 12 residues in the CDR3. The chain's CDR3 is CSVAARDYGYTF. The CDR3 bases are TGCAGCGTTGCAGCCAGGGACTATGGCTACACCTTC.

The genes are TRBV7-9 and TRBJ2-7; 10 positions agree with TRBD1. There are 14 residues in the CDR3. Germline assignment: CDR1 SEHNR and CDR2 FQNEAQ (reference sequence). Trimming took 5 bases from V and 7 from J; bases not matched to a gene: 8. CDR3 residues: CASSRDRGFEEQYF. The CDR3 region has the DNA TGTGCCAGCAGCCGGGACAGGGGTTTTGAAGAGCAGTACTTC. Complete variable domain (other parts from reference TRBV7-9 and TRBJ2-7): DTGVSQNPRHKITKRGQNVTFRCDPISEHNRLYWYRQTLGQGPEFLTYFQNEAQLEKSRLLSDRFSAERPKGSFSTLEIQRTEQGDSAMYLCASSRDRGFEEQYFGPGTRLTVT.

The chain is built from TRBV4-2 and TRBJ2-5; tentative D call: TRBD2 (5 bases). Germline assignment: CDR1 LGHNA and CDR2 YNFKEQ. V was shortened by 0 bases and J by 4 bases, with 15 bases between the two germline ends. This CDR3 spans 16 amino acids. CDR3 in amino acids: CASSQDWESTRETQYF. The CDR3 coding sequence is TGTGCCAGCAGCCAAGATTGGGAGAGTACGCGAGAGACCCAGTACTTC.

In its sample, this clonotype was seen many times. The V call is TRBV20-1, the J call TRBJ1-5; 9 positions match TRBD1. After removal of 5 bases from V and 4 bases from J, the junction contained 3 bases not matched to a gene. CDR1 and CDR2 from the germline V gene are DFQATT and SNEGSKA (reference sequence). This CDR3 has 13 amino acids. Here the CDR3 DNA reads TGCAGTGCTGAGGGGACAGGGAATCAGCCCCAGCATTTT. This sequence encodes CSAEGTGNQPQHF.

This clonotype was detected many times. J is TRBJ2-1 and V is TRBV15, with 7 bases matching TRBD2. Germline trimming cut 9 bases from V and 2 bases from J; bases unmatched to any gene: 4. The germline CDR1 and CDR2 sequences are LNHNV and YYDKDF (reference sequence). This CDR3 region has 13 residues. As DNA, the CDR3 is TGTGCCACAGCAAGCGGGACCTACAATGAGCAGTTCTTC. As protein: CATASGTYNEQFF.

This clonotype was counted a few times. The chain uses TRBV3-1 and TRBJ1-3; 7 bases match TRBD1. In germline, CDR1 is LGHDT, CDR2 YNNKEL (reference sequence). The CDR3 runs 15 residues. After removal of 3 bases from V and 1 base from J, the junction contained 3 bases not matched to a gene. The CDR3 loop reads CASSHLDRSGNTIYF. DNA for the CDR3: TGTGCCAGCAGCCACTTGGACAGGTCTGGAAACACCATATATTTT.

The table lists this clonotype with a count of one. This chain uses TRBV19 with TRBJ2-3, with 9 bases matching TRBD1. CDR3 length: 16 amino acids. The V segment lost 3 bases and the J segment 3 bases; nucleotides outside the gene matches: 7. CDR1 and CDR2 (germline): LNHDA, SQIVND (reference sequence). Written as DNA, the CDR3 is TGTGCCAGTAGTATGTCGTGGGGACAGGGTACAGATACGCAGTATTTT. Its protein is CASSMSWGQGTDTQYF. Drawing the rest from reference TRBV19 and TRBJ2-3, the complete variable domain is DGGITQSPKYLFRKEGQNVTLSCEQNLNHDAMYWYRQDPGQGLRLIYYSQIVNDFQKGDIAEGYSVSREKKESFPLTVTSAQKNPTAFYLCASSMSWGQGTDTQYFGPGTRLTVL.

V and J are TRBV12-3 or TRBV12-4 and TRBJ2-7, with D maybe TRBD1 (6 bases). The CDR3 contains 16 residues. V was trimmed by 2 bases and J by 3 bases, leaving 17 bases between them. The CDR3 DNA is TGTGCCAGCAGTTTAACCGACCACAGGGAAATCTACGAGCAGTACTTC. The encoded protein is CASSLTDHREIYEQYF.

The V gene is TRBV2, the J gene TRBJ1-5, with 8 bases aligning to TRBD1. After removal of 1 base from V and 7 bases from J, the junction contained 9 bases not matched to a gene. The CDR3 is 16 residues long. The germline V gene has CDR1 SNHLY and CDR2 FYNNEI. The CDR3 bases are TGTGCCAGCAGTGAAGAGGGACAGGAGTTAGCCCAGCCCCAGCATTTT. The encoded protein is CASSEEGQELAQPQHF.

There are a few counts of this clonotype. The gene calls are TRBV3-1 and TRBJ2-7, with 8 bases fitting TRBD1. The CDR3 totals 16 residues. V gave up 3 bases and J gave up 1 base; unmatched junction bases: 8. The V gene's germline CDR1 is LGHDT and CDR2 YNNKEL (reference sequence). The CDR3 nucleotides read TGTGCCAGCAGCCACCCAGGGGGCGCAGGTTCCTACGAGCAGTACTTC. This sequence encodes CASSHPGGAGSYEQYF.